These 13 T cell receptor beta chains were sequenced from one sample in a study of cytomegalovirus exposure and HLA in healthy donors. PCR primers comprised 60 Vbeta and 13 Jbeta primers. Using immunoSEQ multiplex PCR, the repertoire was profiled, and TCRdb retains in-frame clones only, with some absent. The table includes 100,000 to 140,000 clones, about 74% detected once. Sample: PBMCs. The receptor source for this set is a woman between 40 and 50 years old in good health and CMV-seropositive.

The rearrangement links TRBV9 to TRBJ1-2; D is uncertain. V was pared by 0 bases and J by 2 bases, with 11 bases between. This CDR3 comprises 15 residues. In germline, CDR1 is SGDLS, CDR2 YYNGEE. CDR3 bases: TGTGCCAGCAGCGTAGGAGGCCGGGAAAACTATGGCTACACCTTC. As protein: CASSVGGRENYGYTF.

V and J are TRBV28 and TRBJ2-1; D is unresolved. The length of the CDR3 is 14 residues. Germline V gene lookup returns CDR1 MDHEN and CDR2 SYDVKM. Trimming left V 8 bases short and J 0 bases short, with 11 bases between. The CDR3: CASRAPSSYNEQFF. In nucleotides, the CDR3 is TGTGCCAGCCGAGCTCCGAGCTCCTACAATGAGCAGTTCTTC.

The chain uses TRBV27 and TRBJ2-7; TRBD2 aligns across 8 bases. The CDR3 sequence is 15 residues long. Germline assignment: CDR1 MNHEY and CDR2 SMNVEV (reference sequence). The trim removed 6 bases at V and 5 bases at J, leaving 12 bases unmatched. The CDR3 sequence: CASSLSSGTRNEQYF. Written as DNA, the CDR3 is TGTGCCAGCAGCCTATCCTCCGGGACTAGAAACGAGCAGTACTTC.

The chain combines TRBV19 with TRBJ1-1; TRBD1 aligns across 9 bases. Germline loops: CDR1 LNHDA, CDR2 SQIVND (reference sequence). J lost 3 bases, V lost 3 bases, and 5 bases had no gene match. This CDR3 spans 15 amino acids. Here the CDR3 DNA reads TGTGCCAGTAGTATCGGGACAGGGTGGTACACTGAAGCTTTCTTT. Translating it yields CASSIGTGWYTEAFF.

The CDR3 bases are TGTGCCAGCAGCTTGGGACAGGTTAACTATGGCTACACCTTC. Protein: CASSLGQVNYGYTF. The chain combines TRBV5-6 with TRBJ1-2, with a possible D match to TRBD1 (6 bases). The CDR3 runs 14 residues. V was pared by 0 bases and J by 1 base, with 7 bases between. CDR1 SGHDT and CDR2 YYEEEE come from the germline V gene.

V usage is TRBV6-1 and J usage is TRBJ2-7; 10 bases agree with TRBD2. From germline, CDR1 is MNHNS and CDR2 SASEGT. V lost 6 bases, J lost 3 bases, and 5 bases stayed unmatched. The CDR3 consists of 14 residues. CDR3 protein: CASSAGTSDYEQYF. The DNA of the CDR3 is TGTGCCAGCAGCGCCGGGACTAGCGACTACGAGCAGTACTTC.

V usage is TRBV4-2 and J usage is TRBJ1-1, with 10 bases that match TRBD1. CDR3 length equals 18 residues. In germline, CDR1 is LGHNA, CDR2 YNFKEQ. V lost 1 base, J lost 0 bases, and 8 bases stayed unmatched. The CDR3 loop is CASSQGDRGALMNTEAFF. CDR3 nucleotide sequence: TGTGCCAGCAGCCAAGGGGACAGGGGAGCCCTTATGAACACTGAAGCTTTCTTT.

The chain carries TRBV19 and TRBJ1-4; no clear D gene. CDR1 is LNHDA and CDR2 is SQIVND in the germline V gene (reference sequence). The CDR3 length is 14 residues. With 6 bases removed from V and 8 bases from J, the gap between germline ends came to 16 bases. The CDR3 reads CASRANWRAEKLFF. DNA of the CDR3: TGTGCCAGTAGGGCGAATTGGAGAGCGGAAAAACTGTTTTTT.

This sequence joins TRBV27 and TRBJ1-2; the D is unclear. V was shortened by 4 bases and J by 0 bases, with 6 bases between the two germline ends. Germline values: CDR1 MNHEY, CDR2 SMNVEV (reference sequence). The CDR3 length is 13 residues. CDR3 protein: CASSWSANYGYTF. The CDR3 nucleotides are TGTGCCAGCAGTTGGTCAGCTAACTATGGCTACACCTTC.

The CDR3 loop reads CASSEASSTEAFF. The CDR3 DNA reads as TGTGCCAGCAGTGAGGCGAGTAGCACTGAAGCTTTCTTT. The V and J genes are TRBV6-5 and TRBJ1-1; D is ambiguous. The CDR3 sequence is 13 residues long. Trimming removed 5 bases from V and 4 bases from J, with 11 bases in between. CDR1 and CDR2 (germline): MNHEY, SVGAGI.

This chain links TRBV30 with TRBJ2-7; 8 bases match TRBD2. CDR1 GTSNPN and CDR2 SVGIG come from the germline V gene (reference sequence). Trimming took 5 bases from V and 7 from J; bases not matched to a gene: 13. This CDR3 is built from 14 residues. The CDR3 loop is CAWCRDTGRGEQYF. CDR3 coding DNA: TGTGCCTGGTGTCGGGACACCGGGAGGGGGGAGCAGTACTTC.

This clone has a handful of counts. The V and J genes are TRBV5-6 and TRBJ2-5; D remains unclear. V was pared by 4 bases and J by 10 bases, with 11 bases between. Germline CDR1 is SGHDT and CDR2 is YYEEEE. This CDR3 is 11 amino acids long. Written as DNA, the CDR3 is TGTGCCAGCAGCGTAGCCTTGGTCCAGTACTTC. Protein product: CASSVALVQYF. The complete variable domain, with remaining parts taken from reference TRBV5-6 and TRBJ2-5, reads DAGVTQSPTHLIKTRGQQVTLRCSPKSGHDTVSWYQQALGQGPQFIFQYYEEEERQRGNFPDRFSGHQFPNYSSELNVNALLLGDSALYLCASSVALVQYFGPGTRLLVL.

This rearrangement joins TRBV30 to TRBJ1-4; D not resolved. The CDR3 is 13 amino acids. With 3 bases removed from V and 1 base from J, the gap between germline ends came to 6 bases. From germline, CDR1 is GTSNPN and CDR2 SVGIG (reference sequence). The CDR3 sequence is CAWRKQTNEKLFF. CDR3 in DNA: TGTGCCTGGAGAAAACAAACTAATGAAAAACTGTTTTTT.